This T cell receptor beta chain appears in the sequencing data of a study of shared clonotypes between healthy human individuals. Study conclusions and caveats: Clonotypes shared by all four sorted-subset donors had higher generation probabilities than non-shared clonotypes. Clonotype sharing levels among donors were expected to vary with sequencing depth.

The V and J ends lost 5 bases and 0 bases respectively, with 32 bases between them. The CDR3 has 21 amino acids. Germline CDR1 and CDR2: MNHEY and SMNVEV (reference sequence). On this clone: What it binds is not known.

TCRdb keeps only in-frame clones here, not all; method: immunoSEQ multiplex PCR. The sample has about 2.4 million clones; roughly 93% are singletons. The rearrangement joins TRBV27 to TRBJ2-7; D is possibly TRBD2 (5 bases). The sequence was collected from a man younger than 35 in good health. Some clones in this sample may be carry-over from other donors' samples. Sequenced sample: naive CD4+ T cells from PBMCs. Subset of the sample: CD45RA+ positively selected. In DNA, the CDR3 is TGTGCCAGCAGTGAAATCCCCCACTGGCGGAAAAAAGTTACTAGCTCCTACGAGCAGTACTTC. This encodes CASSEIPHWRKKVTSSYEQYF.